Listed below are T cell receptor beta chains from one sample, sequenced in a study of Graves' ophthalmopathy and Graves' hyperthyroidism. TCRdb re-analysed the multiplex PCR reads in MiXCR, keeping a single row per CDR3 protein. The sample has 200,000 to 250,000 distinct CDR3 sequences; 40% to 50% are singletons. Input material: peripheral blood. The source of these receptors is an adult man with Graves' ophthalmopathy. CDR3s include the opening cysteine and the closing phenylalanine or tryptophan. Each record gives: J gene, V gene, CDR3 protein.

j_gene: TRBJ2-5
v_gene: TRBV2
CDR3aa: CASSERALIQETQYF

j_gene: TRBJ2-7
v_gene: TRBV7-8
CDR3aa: CASSPLAGGPYEQYF

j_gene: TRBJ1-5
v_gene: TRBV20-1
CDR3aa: CSARDTRSNQPQHF

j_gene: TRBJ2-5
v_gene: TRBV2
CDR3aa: CASSEKGLEGETQYF

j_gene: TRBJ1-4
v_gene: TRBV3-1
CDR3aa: CASSPLNEKLFF

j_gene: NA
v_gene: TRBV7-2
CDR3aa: CASSLEAGAQFF

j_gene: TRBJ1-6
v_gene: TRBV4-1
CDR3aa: CASSQISNSYNSPLHF

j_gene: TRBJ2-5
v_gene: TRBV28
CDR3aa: CASSYETQYF

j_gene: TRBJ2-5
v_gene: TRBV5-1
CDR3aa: CASSVKQGASETQYF

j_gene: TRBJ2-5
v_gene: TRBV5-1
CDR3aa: CASSFGLAGGEETQYF

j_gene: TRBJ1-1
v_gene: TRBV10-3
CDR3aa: CAISGGGSTDTEAFF

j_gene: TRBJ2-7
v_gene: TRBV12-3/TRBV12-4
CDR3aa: CASSLLESGEQHF

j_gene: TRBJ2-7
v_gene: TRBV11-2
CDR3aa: CASSLGLAEPYEQYF

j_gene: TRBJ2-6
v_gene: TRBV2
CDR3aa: CASKEGSGANVLTF

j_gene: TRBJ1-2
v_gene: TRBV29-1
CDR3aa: CTGTDYNYGYTF

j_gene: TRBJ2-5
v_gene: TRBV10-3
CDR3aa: CAISELGQKGETQYF

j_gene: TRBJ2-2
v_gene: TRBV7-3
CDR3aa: CASSSGQGWYTGELFF

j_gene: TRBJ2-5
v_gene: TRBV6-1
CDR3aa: CASSYSTTRGKETQYF

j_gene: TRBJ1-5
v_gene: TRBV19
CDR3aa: CASSPYLSNQPQHF

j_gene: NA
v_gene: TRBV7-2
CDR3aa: CASSLAKASEQFF

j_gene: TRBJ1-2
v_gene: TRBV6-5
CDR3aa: CASSRGTVSREGYTF

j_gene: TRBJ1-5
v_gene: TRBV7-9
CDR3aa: CASSLGTLLGQPQHF

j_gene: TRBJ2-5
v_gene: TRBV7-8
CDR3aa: CASSTYREETQYF

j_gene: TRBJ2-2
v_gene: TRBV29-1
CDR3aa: CSVAGATNTGELFF

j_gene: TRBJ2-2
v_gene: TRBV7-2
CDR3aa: CASSLAEGANTGELFF

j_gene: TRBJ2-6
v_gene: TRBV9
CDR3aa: CASSKDWGLGANVPTF

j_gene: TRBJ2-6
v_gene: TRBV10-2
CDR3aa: CASSGSLAGVAGANVLTF

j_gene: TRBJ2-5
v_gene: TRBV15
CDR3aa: CATSIGQSKETQYF

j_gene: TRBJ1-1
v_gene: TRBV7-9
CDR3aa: CASSLRTESPEAFF

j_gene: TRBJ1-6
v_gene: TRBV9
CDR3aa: CASSLAVRAPNSPLHF

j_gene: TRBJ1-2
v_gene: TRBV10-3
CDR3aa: CAIRGAGGANGYTF

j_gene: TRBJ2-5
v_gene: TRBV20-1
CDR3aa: CSARVPGGQETQYF

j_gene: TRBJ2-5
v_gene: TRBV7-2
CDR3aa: CASSNYVQETQYF